This entry features one T cell receptor (beta chain) sequence. This clone was counted only a few times. This clone's antigen is unknown. It has no much larger one-base neighbor in the sample; base qualities were not kept. The entry originates in a study of brain metastases from non-small cell lung cancer (dated by TCRdb to the late 2010s). About the investigation overall: The study profiled the immune microenvironment of paired resected primary tumors and brain metastases from non-small-cell lung cancer patients. Results the study describes overall, beyond this receptor: T-cell clones appeared expanded in roughly 64% of brain metastases relative to the matched primary tumors. Paired brain metastases and primary tumors largely shared TCR repertoires, although T-cell densities in the metastases were sparse. T-cell infiltration was lower in brain metastases than in primary tumors (P < 0.001).

CDR3 length: 13 amino acids, cysteine to phenylalanine. Kept here is only the CDR3 DNA, which spans 39 bases and is read in frame from base 1. The germline V end is reduced by 4 bases and the J end by 2 bases; junction bases left unmatched: 0. CDR1 is given as SQVTM and CDR2 as ANQGSEA, both from the germline V gene. A total of 39 patients with non-small-cell lung cancer that had been surgically resected, each with specimens from both a primary tumor and a brain metastasis, made up the cohort. Archival formalin-fixed, paraffin-embedded tissues were used as the tumor specimens. The library relied on the immunoSEQ multiplex PCR assay. T-cell receptor beta chain repertoire sequencing was carried out together with a 770-gene immune expression panel. TCRdb provides this immuneACCESS table in a form limited to in-frame rearrangements. Some clones are lacking; in checked studies, under half of them reflect an unresolved V gene, and why the rest are absent is not known. Across this sample there are around 1,900 clones, with 84% seen only once. The ten largest clonotypes hold about 15% of the sample.

Sequencing used primary lung tumor tissue. Read against the paper, the sample's cell subset or site label means: primary lung tumor paired with brain metastasis. Recombination connected TRBV29-1 to TRBJ1-5; TRBD1 fits 9 bases in the junction. This receptor was obtained from a donor aged 40 or over with non-small cell lung cancer. At the DNA level, the sequence is TGCAGCGTTGGGGACAGGGGCAATCAGCCCCAGCATTTT. Translated, it reads CSVGDRGNQPQHF.